The source of this TCR beta chain is a study of blood T cell repertoires in COVID-19. For the study at large: From T cells, B-cell-depleted T cells, or PBMCs came the material, which was cDNA or gDNA.

A Seattle source enrolled patients during active infection and followed them longitudinally. Some clones are missing from TCRdb's copy, which holds only in-frame ones; the method was immunoSEQ multiplex PCR. The sample has 300,000 to 350,000 clones; roughly nine tenths are singletons. Trimming took 1 base from V and 6 from J; bases not matched to a gene: 6. The CDR3 is made up of 15 amino acids. CDR1 is SEHNR, CDR2 FQNEAQ, per germline (reference sequence). The receptor comes from a woman aged 55-69 years with COVID-19, enrolled during active disease. Source material: peripheral blood. V is TRBV7-9 and J is TRBJ1-2; 9 nucleotides agree with TRBD1. CDR3: CASSLGDREGDGYTF. Here the CDR3 DNA reads TGTGCCAGCAGCTTAGGGGACAGGGAAGGAGATGGCTACACCTTC.